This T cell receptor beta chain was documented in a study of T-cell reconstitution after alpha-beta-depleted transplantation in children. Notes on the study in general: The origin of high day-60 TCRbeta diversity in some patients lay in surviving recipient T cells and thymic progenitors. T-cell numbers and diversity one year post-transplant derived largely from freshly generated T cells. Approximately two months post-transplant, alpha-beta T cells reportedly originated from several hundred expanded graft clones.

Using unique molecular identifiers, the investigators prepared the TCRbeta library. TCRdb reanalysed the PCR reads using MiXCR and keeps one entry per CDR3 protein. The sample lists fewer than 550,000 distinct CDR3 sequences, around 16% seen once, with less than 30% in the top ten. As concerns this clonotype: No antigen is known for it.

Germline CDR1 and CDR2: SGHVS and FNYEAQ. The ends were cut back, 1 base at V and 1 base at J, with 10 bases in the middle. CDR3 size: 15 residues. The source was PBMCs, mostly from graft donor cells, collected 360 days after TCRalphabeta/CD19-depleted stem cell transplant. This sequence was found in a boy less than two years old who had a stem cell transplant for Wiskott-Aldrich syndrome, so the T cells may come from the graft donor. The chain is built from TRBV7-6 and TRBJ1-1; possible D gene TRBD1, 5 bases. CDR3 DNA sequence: TGTGCCAGCAGCTTAGTTACAGGAAAGAACACTGAAGCTTTCTTT. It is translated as CASSLVTGKNTEAFF.